A single sample is the source of the 27 T cell receptor beta chains below, sequenced in a study of blood T cell repertoires in COVID-19. Measured with immunoSEQ multiplex PCR; TCRdb has only the in-frame clones, and not every one. The profile shows roughly 320,000 clones, 90% of them singletons. The material sequenced was PBMCs or T cells enriched from blood (not recorded which). The source of these receptors is a woman aged 25 to 39 who had been exposed to COVID-19.

This clone was detected only a few times. The chain recombines TRBV30 with TRBJ1-1; 8 nucleotides line up with TRBD1. There are 13 residues in the CDR3. Germline CDR1 is GTSNPN and CDR2 is SVGIG (reference sequence). V dropped 3 bases and J dropped 6; count of bases not matched to a gene: 6. DNA for the CDR3: TGTGCCTGGAGAAGGCAGGGGGCACCTGAAGCTTTCTTT. Translation: CAWRRQGAPEAFF. Full variable domain (rest looked up from reference TRBV30 and TRBJ1-1): SQTIHQWPATLVQPVGSPLSLECTVEGTSNPNLYWYRQAAGRGLQLLFYSVGIGQISSEVPQNLSASRPQDRQFILSSKKLLLSDSGFYLCAWRRQGAPEAFFGQGTRLTVV.

The rearrangement uses TRBV6-2 or TRBV6-3 and TRBJ1-1; 8 bases map to TRBD1. Trimming cost V 6 bases and J 5 bases; bases outside gene matches: 8. CDR3 size: 14 residues. Germline V gene data show CDR1 as MNHEY and CDR2 as SVGEGT. The chain's CDR3 is CASSKQGVRTEAFF. The CDR3 bases are TGTGCCAGCAGCAAACAGGGGGTGCGAACTGAAGCTTTCTTT.

The chain uses TRBV27 and TRBJ1-2; 7 positions match TRBD1. The CDR3 runs 17 residues. From germline, CDR1 is MNHEY and CDR2 SMNVEV (reference sequence). Trimming removed 4 bases from V and 8 bases from J; junction bases left unmatched: 19. The CDR3 DNA sequence: TGTGCCAGCAGTTCAGACTACTACCGGGACAGACCCCCCGGCTACACCTTC. Translation gives CASSSDYYRDRPPGYTF.

This rearrangement joins TRBV7-9 to TRBJ1-4; a possible D gene is TRBD1 (6 bases). The CDR3 extends over 12 amino acids. Trimming took 9 bases from V and 7 from J, leaving 12 bases between them. Germline CDR1 reads SEHNR; CDR2 reads FQNEAQ (reference sequence). The CDR3, as DNA: TGTGCCAGACAGGGCGAAGTTGAAAAACTGTTTTTT. Translating it yields CARQGEVEKLFF.

The chain carries TRBV10-3 and TRBJ1-4, with 8 bases aligning to TRBD1. The trim removed 3 bases at V and 7 bases at J, leaving 4 bases unmatched. There are 14 residues in the CDR3. Germline-derived CDR1 and CDR2 are ENHRY and SYGVKD. CDR3 sequence: CAISEQGGGEKLFF. The CDR3 DNA follows: TGTGCCATCAGTGAACAGGGGGGGGGTGAAAAACTGTTTTTT.

The V call is TRBV9, the J call TRBJ1-2; D is unclear. CDR3 size: 14 residues. Trimming removed 4 bases at V and 5 bases at J, with 15 bases between. Per the germline V gene, CDR1 is SGDLS and CDR2 is YYNGEE. As DNA, the CDR3 is TGTGCCAGCAGCCCCTATGGGGAGGAATATGGCTACACCTTC. Its protein is CASSPYGEEYGYTF.

The rearrangement joins TRBV5-1 to TRBJ2-5; no clear D. CDR1 and CDR2 (germline): SGHRS, YFSETQ. The CDR3 is 11 residues long. With 4 bases removed from V and 5 bases from J, the gap between germline ends came to 6 bases. The CDR3 loop is CASSQMETQYF. The DNA of the CDR3 is TGCGCCAGCAGCCAGATGGAGACCCAGTACTTC.

The chain combines TRBV11-2 with TRBJ1-1, with 7 bases lining up with TRBD1. The germline CDR1 and CDR2 sequences are SGHAT and FQNNGV. V lost 3 bases, J lost 7 bases, and 8 bases stayed unmatched. The CDR3 is made up of 14 amino acids. The CDR3 loop is CASSFRQGLGEAFF. Here the CDR3 DNA reads TGTGCCAGCAGCTTTCGACAGGGTTTGGGTGAAGCTTTCTTT.

Concerning this clone: Sequence at one end of the junction differs from germline and may be a read error. The V call is TRBV9, the J call TRBJ1-2; D uncertain. In germline, CDR1 is SGDLS, CDR2 YYNGEE. The CDR3 is made up of 15 amino acids. The CDR3 sequence is CASSGLSGIDYGYTF. The CDR3 coding sequence is TGTGCCAGCAGCGGCCTCTCCGGGATAGACTACGGCTACACCTTC. The full variable domain, its missing parts supplied by reference TRBV9 and TRBJ1-2, is DSGVTQTPKHLITATGQRVTLRCSPRSGDLSVYWYQQSLDQGLQFLIQYYNGEERAKGNILERFSAQQFPDLHSELNLSSLELGDSALYFCASSGLSGIDYGYTFGSGTRLTVV.

The CDR3 region has the DNA TGCGCCAGCAGCCAAGAGTCCAGAAACGGCTACACCTTC. Protein: CASSQESRNGYTF. This rearrangement joins TRBV4-1 to TRBJ1-2, with unresolved D. Trimming removed 0 bases from V and 8 bases from J, with 10 bases in between. The V gene's germline CDR1 is MGHRA and CDR2 YSYEKL. This CDR3 spans 13 amino acids.

The rearrangement links TRBV5-1 to TRBJ2-7; 8 nucleotides agree with TRBD1. With V trimmed by 2 bases and J by 10 bases, 2 bases remained unmatched. Germline V CDR1 and CDR2: SGHRS, YFSETQ. The length of the CDR3 is 11 residues. CDR3: CASSFGQGQYF. CDR3 nucleotides: TGCGCCAGCAGCTTCGGACAGGGACAGTACTTC.

V is TRBV10-3 and J is TRBJ1-5, with no clear D. Germline CDR1 reads ENHRY; CDR2 reads SYGVKD. With 5 bases removed from V and 3 bases from J, the gap between germline ends came to 14 bases. The CDR3 consists of 15 residues. The CDR3 reads CAISPPGPFNQPQHF. The CDR3 bases are TGTGCCATCAGTCCTCCTGGGCCTTTCAATCAGCCCCAGCATTTT.

V and J are TRBV7-2 and TRBJ2-7; D is undetermined. The CDR3 spans 13 residues. V gave up 2 bases and J gave up 2 bases, with 7 bases separating them. Germline V lookup: CDR1 SGHTA, CDR2 FQGNSA. CDR3: CASSLYSAYEQYF. The DNA of the CDR3 is TGTGCCAGCAGCTTATATTCCGCCTACGAGCAGTACTTC.

A single count supports this clone. The chain uses TRBV7-3 and TRBJ2-7, with 7 bases lining up with TRBD1. The junction had 3 bases not matched to a gene; V was cut back by 5 bases and J by 2 bases. Germline V CDR1 and CDR2: SGHTA, FQGTGA. The CDR3 has 13 amino acids. The CDR3: CASSPGQPYEQYF. Written as DNA, the CDR3 is TGTGCCAGCAGCCCGGGACAGCCCTACGAGCAGTACTTC.

The chain has TRBV6-5 and TRBJ2-7, with 9 bases aligning to TRBD1. Germline CDR1 is MNHEY and CDR2 is SVGAGI. V trimming: 6 bases; J trimming: 5 bases; junction bases outside the gene matches: 11. This CDR3 is built from 15 residues. The CDR3 region has the DNA TGTGCCAGCAGAAGAGCCGGGACAGGGCCCGACGAGCAGTACTTC. The encoded protein is CASRRAGTGPDEQYF.

The chain is built from TRBV5-1 and TRBJ2-7; TRBD2 matches 7 bases. Germline V CDR1 and CDR2: SGHRS, YFSETQ. Losses at the gene ends were 4 bases for V and 1 base for J; bases not matched to a gene: 8. The CDR3 length is 15 residues. DNA of the CDR3: TGCGCCAGCAGCCCCCAGAGGACTAGATCCTACGAGCAGTACTTC. This encodes CASSPQRTRSYEQYF.

The gene calls are TRBV4-2 and TRBJ1-2; 8 bases align to TRBD1. The V segment lost 0 bases and the J segment 9 bases; nucleotides outside the gene matches: 6. This CDR3 comprises 14 residues. Germline loops: CDR1 LGHNA, CDR2 YNFKEQ. The CDR3: CASSQDQGATSYTF. CDR3 coding DNA: TGTGCCAGCAGCCAAGACCAGGGGGCAACAAGCTACACCTTC.

The chain uses TRBV6-5 and TRBJ1-4; maybe TRBD1 (6 bases). Trimming took 5 bases from V and 0 from J, leaving 10 bases between them. This CDR3 comprises 15 residues. Germline V CDR1 and CDR2: MNHEY, SVGAGI. The CDR3, as DNA: TGTGCCAGCAGTCACAGGGTTTCAACTAATGAAAAACTGTTTTTT. This gives the protein CASSHRVSTNEKLFF.

This clone was counted a single time. This chain links TRBV6-5 with TRBJ1-5; D remains ambiguous. V lost 7 bases, J lost 0 bases, and 10 bases lay in between. CDR3 size: 14 residues. The V gene's germline CDR1 is MNHEY and CDR2 SVGAGI. As DNA, the CDR3 is TGTGCCAGCAACTCGAGGGATAGCAATCAGCCCCAGCATTTT. Residues: CASNSRDSNQPQHF.

V and J are TRBV7-9 and TRBJ2-7, with TRBD1 identical over 10 bases. After removal of 1 base from V and 6 bases from J, the junction contained 6 bases not matched to a gene. This CDR3 is 15 amino acids long. CDR1 and CDR2 (germline): SEHNR, FQNEAQ (reference sequence). The CDR3 DNA is TGTGCCAGCAGCTTAGTGGGGACAGGGGTGGTCGAGCAGTACTTC. Translation: CASSLVGTGVVEQYF. The complete variable domain, with remaining parts taken from reference TRBV7-9 and TRBJ2-7, reads DTGVSQNPRHKITKRGQNVTFRCDPISEHNRLYWYRQTLGQGPEFLTYFQNEAQLEKSRLLSDRFSAERPKGSFSTLEIQRTEQGDSAMYLCASSLVGTGVVEQYFGPGTRLTVT.

The V and J genes are TRBV3-1 (or the pseudogene TRBV3-2) and TRBJ1-2, with a tentative D call TRBD1 (6 bases). The CDR3 consists of 14 residues. Trimming stripped 3 bases from V and 5 bases from J, with 13 bases between. Germline CDR1 reads LGHDT; CDR2 reads YNNKEL (reference sequence). For the CDR3, the DNA is TGTGCCAGCAGCCACTCAGGGGTGGGTTATGGCTACACCTTC. Translated, it gives CASSHSGVGYGYTF.

This chain's CDR3 is CASSAGGFSGYTF. Written as DNA, the CDR3 is TGTGCCAGCTCGGCAGGGGGCTTTTCTGGCTACACCTTC. V usage is TRBV2 and J usage is TRBJ1-2, with 8 bases identical to TRBD1. Germline V CDR1 and CDR2: SNHLY, FYNNEI. The CDR3 is 13 residues long. Trimming at V came to 8 bases and at J to 7 bases, leaving 9 bases not matched to a gene.

The J gene is TRBJ1-6, the V gene TRBV6-1; maybe TRBD1 (6 bases). V shed 2 bases and J shed 7 bases, with 9 bases lying between them. CDR3 length: 14 amino acids. CDR1 is MNHNS and CDR2 is SASEGT in the germline V gene. CDR3 amino acids: CASSEQGPNSPLHF. The CDR3 bases are TGTGCCAGCAGTGAACAGGGGCCGAATTCACCCCTCCACTTT.

The rearrangement joins TRBV14 to TRBJ2-5; the D gene is possibly TRBD2 (5 bases). The CDR3 is 16 residues long. Germline CDR1 and CDR2: SGHDN and FVKESK. V lost 4 bases and J lost 2, with 17 bases in between. In DNA, the CDR3 is TGTGCCAGCAGCCGAATAGGTCGGCGGACTCAAGAGACCCAGTACTTC. Protein product: CASSRIGRRTQETQYF.

The rearrangement links TRBV19 to TRBJ1-2; 7 nucleotides align to TRBD1. This CDR3 is built from 13 residues. CDR1 is LNHDA and CDR2 is SQIVND in the germline V gene (reference sequence). Unmatched junction bases numbered 3, after V lost 6 bases and J lost 2 bases. CDR3 nucleotides: TGTGCCAGTAGCCCGACAGGGAACTATGGCTACACCTTC. Its protein product is CASSPTGNYGYTF.

V usage is TRBV13 and J usage is TRBJ2-1; the match to TRBD2 covers 13 bases. The germline V gene encodes CDR1 PRHDT and CDR2 FYEKMQ (reference sequence). V was pared by 1 base and J by 15 bases, with 6 bases of the junction left unmatched. This CDR3 contains 14 residues. The CDR3 region has the DNA TGTGCCAGCAGCTTAGTTGTGACTAGCGGGGGGTTGTTCTTC. This sequence encodes CASSLVVTSGGLFF.

This chain connects TRBV5-5 to TRBJ1-3; D is unresolved. CDR3 length: 14 amino acids. Germline V CDR1 and CDR2: SGHKS, YYEKEE (reference sequence). V was cut by 4 bases and J by 4 bases, with 12 bases left in between. The CDR3 nucleotides read TGTGCCAGCAGCGCCAGGATAGTAGGAAACACCATATATTTT. Translating it yields CASSARIVGNTIYF.